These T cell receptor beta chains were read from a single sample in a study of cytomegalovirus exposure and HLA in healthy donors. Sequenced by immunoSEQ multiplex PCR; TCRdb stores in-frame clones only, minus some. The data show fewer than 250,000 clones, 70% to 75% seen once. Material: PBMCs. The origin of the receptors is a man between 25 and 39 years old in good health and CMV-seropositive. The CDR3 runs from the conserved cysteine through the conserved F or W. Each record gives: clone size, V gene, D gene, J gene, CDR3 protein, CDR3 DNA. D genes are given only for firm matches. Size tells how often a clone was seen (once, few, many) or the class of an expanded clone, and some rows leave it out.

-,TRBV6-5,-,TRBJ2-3,CASNQDSRTDTQYF,TGTGCCAGCAACCAGGACTCACGCACAGATACGCAGTATTTT
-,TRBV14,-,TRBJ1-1,CASSRGEVTEAFF,TGTGCCAGCAGCCGCGGTGAGGTCACTGAAGCTTTCTTT
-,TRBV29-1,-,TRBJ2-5,CSVEAGLLAQYF,TGCAGCGTTGAGGCGGGGCTCCTGGCCCAGTACTTC
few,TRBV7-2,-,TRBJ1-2,CASSLPPTVSGYTF,TGTGCCAGCAGCTTACCTCCCACAGTCAGCGGCTACACCTTC
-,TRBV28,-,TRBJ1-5,CASRSGQIQPQHF,TGTGCCAGCAGGTCAGGACAGATTCAGCCCCAGCATTTT
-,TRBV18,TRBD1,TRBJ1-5,CASSPDRGLSNQPQHF,TGTGCCAGCTCACCCGACAGGGGATTGAGCAATCAGCCCCAGCATTTT
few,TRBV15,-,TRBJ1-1,CATSRDRRGEAFF,TGTGCCACCAGCAGAGATAGGCGGGGTGAAGCTTTCTTT
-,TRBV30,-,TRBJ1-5,CAWSGGDQPQHF,TGTGCCTGGAGTGGGGGAGATCAGCCCCAGCATTTT
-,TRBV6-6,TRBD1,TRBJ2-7,CASSYGTGMEQYF,TGTGCCAGCAGTTACGGGACAGGGATGGAGCAGTACTTC
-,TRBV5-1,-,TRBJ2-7,CASSLQGGSYEQYF,TGCGCCAGCAGCTTACAGGGTGGGTCCTACGAGCAGTACTTC
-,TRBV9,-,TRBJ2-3,CASSAGGTLGAQYF,TGTGCCAGCAGCGCCGGCGGGACTCTGGGAGCGCAGTATTTT
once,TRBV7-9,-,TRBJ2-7,CSSRREGQGYEQYF,TGTTCCAGCAGACGGGAGGGACAGGGATACGAGCAGTACTTC
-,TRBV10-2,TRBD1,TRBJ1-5,CASGSSTGGPNQPQHF,TGCGCCAGCGGATCTTCGACAGGGGGCCCAAATCAGCCCCAGCATTTT
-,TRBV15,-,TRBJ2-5,CATSRGRVGTQYF,TGTGCCACCAGCAGAGGGAGAGTTGGAACCCAGTACTTC
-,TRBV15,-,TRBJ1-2,CATSRGSEYGYTF,TGTGCCACCAGCAGGGGTTCGGAGTACGGCTACACCTTC
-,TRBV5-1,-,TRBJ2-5,CASSLEGVDGETQYF,TGCGCCAGCAGCTTAGAAGGGGTGGATGGAGAGACCCAGTACTTC
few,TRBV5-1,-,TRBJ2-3,CASSPVGRGGDTQYF,TGCGCCAGCAGCCCCGTGGGGCGGGGAGGAGATACGCAGTATTTT
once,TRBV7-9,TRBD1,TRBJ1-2,CSSSQGQTYGYTF,TGTTCCAGCAGCCAGGGACAGACGTATGGCTACACCTTC
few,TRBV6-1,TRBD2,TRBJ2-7,CATKREVFSYEQYF,TGTGCCACCAAGCGGGAGGTATTCTCCTACGAGCAGTACTTC
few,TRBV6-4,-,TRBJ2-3,CASSPDGYTQYF,TGTGCCAGCAGTCCTGACGGGTATACGCAGTATTTT
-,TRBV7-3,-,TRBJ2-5,CASSLTDRETQYF,TGTGCCAGCAGCTTAACTGACAGGGAGACCCAGTACTTC
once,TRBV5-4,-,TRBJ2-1,CASSLGQAWGEQFF,TGTGCCAGCAGCTTGGGACAGGCCTGGGGGGAGCAGTTCTTC
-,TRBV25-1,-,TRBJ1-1,CASSEYRGTEAFF,TGTGCCAGCAGTGAATACCGCGGCACTGAAGCTTTCTTT
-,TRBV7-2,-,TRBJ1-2,CASSLSGTLYGYTF,TGTGCCAGCAGCTTAAGTGGGACATTATATGGCTACACCTTC
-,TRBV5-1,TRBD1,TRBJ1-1,CASSKGTGPTEAFF,TGCGCCAGCAGCAAGGGGACAGGACCCACTGAAGCTTTCTTT
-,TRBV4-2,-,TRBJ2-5,CASSQAGYPEKETQYF,TGTGCCAGCAGCCAAGCGGGGTATCCAGAAAAAGAGACCCAGTACTTC
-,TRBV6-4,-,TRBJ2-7,CASSRTASSYEQYF,TGTGCCAGCAGTAGGACAGCAAGCTCCTACGAGCAGTACTTC
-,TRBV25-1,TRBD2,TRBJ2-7,CASSPGTSSEQYF,TGTGCCAGCAGCCCCGGGACTAGCTCCGAGCAGTACTTC
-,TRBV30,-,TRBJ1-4,CAWSFGGTATNEKLFF,TGTGCCTGGAGTTTCGGGGGTACGGCAACTAATGAAAAACTGTTTTTT
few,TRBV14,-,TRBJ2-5,CASSQERGTQYF,TGTGCCAGCAGCCAAGAAAGAGGGACCCAGTACTTC
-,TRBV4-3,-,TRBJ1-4,CASSQDSAGREKLFF,TGCGCCAGCAGCCAAGATAGTGCAGGGCGTGAAAAACTGTTTTTT
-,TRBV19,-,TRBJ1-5,CASSTGNSNQPQHF,TGTGCCAGTAGTACGGGGAATAGCAATCAGCCCCAGCATTTT
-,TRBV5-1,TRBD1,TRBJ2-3,CASSSGQDWDTQYF,TGCGCCAGCAGTTCCGGACAGGACTGGGATACGCAGTATTTT
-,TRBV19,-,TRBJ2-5,CASSKASWQTQYF,TGTGCCAGTAGTAAGGCTAGCTGGCAGACCCAGTACTTC
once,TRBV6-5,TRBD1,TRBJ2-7,CASSPGQGWEQYF,TGTGCCAGCAGTCCGGGACAGGGGTGGGAGCAGTACTTC
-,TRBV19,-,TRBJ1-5,CASSIPSREPQHF,TGTGCCAGTAGTATCCCTTCCAGGGAGCCCCAGCATTTT
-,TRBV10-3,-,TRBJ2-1,CAIRIDRNNEQFF,TGTGCCATCAGAATAGACAGGAACAATGAGCAGTTCTTC
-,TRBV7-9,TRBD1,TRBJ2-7,CASSSGQGTNYEQYF,TGTGCCAGCAGCTCGGGACAGGGGACTAACTACGAGCAGTACTTC
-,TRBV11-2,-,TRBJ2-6,CASSPRLEAGAGANVLTF,TGTGCCAGCAGCCCCCGACTGGAGGCAGGAGCTGGGGCCAACGTCCTGACTTTC
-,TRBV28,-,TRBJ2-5,CASSVEGLRQTQYF,TGTGCCAGCAGCGTAGAGGGATTGCGGCAGACCCAGTACTTC
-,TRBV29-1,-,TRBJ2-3,CSVGAQGGADTQYF,TGCAGCGTGGGGGCCCAGGGGGGTGCAGATACGCAGTATTTT
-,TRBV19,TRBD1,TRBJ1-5,CASSIGTGSQPQHF,TGTGCCAGTAGTATCGGGACAGGGAGTCAGCCCCAGCATTTT
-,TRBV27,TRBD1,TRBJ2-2,CASSFLGQGRDTGELFF,TGTGCCAGCAGTTTCCTTGGACAGGGCAGGGACACCGGGGAGCTGTTTTTT
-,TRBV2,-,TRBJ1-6,CASSSQTYRSPLHF,TGTGCCAGCAGCTCCCAGACATATAGGTCACCCCTCCACTTT
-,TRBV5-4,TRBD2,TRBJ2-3,CASSWGTSGADTQYF,TGTGCCAGCAGCTGGGGGACTAGCGGGGCAGATACGCAGTATTTT
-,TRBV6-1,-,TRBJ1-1,CAGGRVEAFF,TGTGCCGGAGGTCGGGTTGAAGCTTTCTTT